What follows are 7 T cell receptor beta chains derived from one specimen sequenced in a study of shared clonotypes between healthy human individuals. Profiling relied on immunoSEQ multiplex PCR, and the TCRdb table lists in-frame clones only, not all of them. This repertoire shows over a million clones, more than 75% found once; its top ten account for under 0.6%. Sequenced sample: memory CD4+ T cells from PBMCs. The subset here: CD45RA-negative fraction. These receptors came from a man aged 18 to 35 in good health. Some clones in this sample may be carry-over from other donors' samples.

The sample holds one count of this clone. Here the CDR3 DNA reads TGTGCCAGCAGGGGAGGGACAGGGGGCATCGGGGAGCTGTTTTTT. Translation: CASRGGTGGIGELFF. The V and J genes are TRBV6-1 and TRBJ2-2; 12 bases are a match to TRBD1. Germline V gives CDR1 MNHNS, CDR2 SASEGT. Unmatched junction bases numbered 6, after V lost 6 bases and J lost 7 bases. This CDR3 has 15 residues.

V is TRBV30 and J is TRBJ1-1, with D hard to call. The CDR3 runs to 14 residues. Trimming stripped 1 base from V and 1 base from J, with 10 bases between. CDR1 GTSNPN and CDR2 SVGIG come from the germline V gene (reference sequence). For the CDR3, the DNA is TGTGCCTGGAGTGGGGGAAATTCGAACACTGAAGCTTTCTTT. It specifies CAWSGGNSNTEAFF.

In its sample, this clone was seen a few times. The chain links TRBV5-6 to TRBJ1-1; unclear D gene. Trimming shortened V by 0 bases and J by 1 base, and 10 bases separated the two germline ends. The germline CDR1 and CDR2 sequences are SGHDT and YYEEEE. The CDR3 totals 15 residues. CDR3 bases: TGTGCCAGCAGCTTGGAGCCAGGCAAGAACACTGAAGCTTTCTTT. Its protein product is CASSLEPGKNTEAFF.

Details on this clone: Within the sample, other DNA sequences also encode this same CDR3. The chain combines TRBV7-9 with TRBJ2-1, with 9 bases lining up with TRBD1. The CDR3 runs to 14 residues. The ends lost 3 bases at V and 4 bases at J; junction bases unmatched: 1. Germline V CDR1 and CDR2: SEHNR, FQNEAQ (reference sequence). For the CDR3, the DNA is TGTGCCAGCAGCTTTGGGACAGGGTACAATGAGCAGTTCTTC. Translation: CASSFGTGYNEQFF.

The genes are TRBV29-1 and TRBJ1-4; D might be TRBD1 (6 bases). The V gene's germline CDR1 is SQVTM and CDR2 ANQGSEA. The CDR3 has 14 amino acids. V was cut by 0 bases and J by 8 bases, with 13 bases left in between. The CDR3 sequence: CSVEEGATREKLFF. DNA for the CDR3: TGCAGCGTTGAAGAGGGGGCTACCAGGGAAAAACTGTTTTTT.

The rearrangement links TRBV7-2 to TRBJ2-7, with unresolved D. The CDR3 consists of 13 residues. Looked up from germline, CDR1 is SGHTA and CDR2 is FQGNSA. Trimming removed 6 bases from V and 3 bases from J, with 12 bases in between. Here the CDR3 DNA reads TGTGCCAGCAGTTCGGCGGTCCACTACGAGCAGTACTTC. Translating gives CASSSAVHYEQYF.

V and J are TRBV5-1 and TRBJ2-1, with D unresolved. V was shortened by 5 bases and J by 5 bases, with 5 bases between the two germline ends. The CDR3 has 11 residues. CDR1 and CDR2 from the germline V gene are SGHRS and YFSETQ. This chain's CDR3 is CASRINNEQFF. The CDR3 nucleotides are TGCGCCAGCAGGATTAACAATGAGCAGTTCTTC.